This T cell receptor beta chain originates from a study of blood T cells in healthy people across ages. The study's findings and limits: Calculation of diversity from one million T cells yielded estimates considered to be underestimates.

A sample-barcoded 5' primer and a J-beta primer mix were used in a second PCR of roughly 7 to 11 cycles. TCRdb re-analysed the 5' RACE reads in MiXCR, keeping a single row per CDR3 protein. The sample has approximately 960,000 distinct CDR3 sequences, almost 30% seen once. Trimming cost V 2 bases and J 7 bases, with 11 bases left between them. CDR3 size: 13 residues. Germline CDR1 reads SEHNR; CDR2 reads FQNEAQ (reference sequence). Regarding this clonotype: Its matching antigen is unknown.

A further study also used this sample, focusing on T cells of mothers and their children.

This rearrangement joins TRBV7-9 to TRBJ1-1; a weak D match, TRBD1 (5 bases). This sequence was found in a woman aged 40 to 49 in good health. Input material: blood. The CDR3 protein is CASSLRDLDEAFF. The CDR3, as DNA: TGTGCCAGCAGCTTAAGGGACTTAGATGAAGCTTTCTTT.